Listed below are T cell receptor beta chains from one sample, sequenced in a study of cytomegalovirus exposure and HLA in healthy donors. Libraries were prepared by immunoSEQ multiplex PCR; TCRdb keeps only in-frame clonotypes and omits some of them. The sample holds about 180,000 clones, 85% seen once. Specimen: PBMCs. All receptors come from a man in his late teens or twenties in good health and CMV-seropositive. Both conserved end residues are part of each CDR3. A D gene is named only where the DNA matches it firmly. Expanded clones are given a class, and other clones once, few, many or no size at all.

>TRBD2|.|TRBV5-1|TRBJ2-3
CASSLGETSGSDTQYF
TGCGCCAGCAGCTTGGGCGAGACTAGCGGGAGTGATACGCAGTATTTT
>.|.|TRBV27|TRBJ1-5
CASSDSLFIKPQHF
TGTGCCAGCAGTGACAGCCTCTTTATAAAGCCCCAGCATTTT
>.|once|TRBV6-1|TRBJ2-3
CASSDITDTQYF
TGTGCCAGCAGCGACATCACAGATACGCAGTATTTT
>.|.|TRBV7-9|TRBJ1-3
CASRLGSSGNTIYF
TGTGCCAGCAGGCTTGGGAGCTCTGGAAACACCATATATTTT
>TRBD1|.|TRBV27|TRBJ1-2
CASSPTGVIGYTF
TGTGCCAGCAGCCCGACAGGGGTGATTGGCTACACCTTC
>.|.|TRBV6-1|TRBJ2-2
CATSLLGPNTGELFF
TGTGCCACCTCATTATTGGGCCCGAACACCGGGGAGCTGTTTTTT
>.|.|TRBV2|TRBJ2-7
CASSEGGGSSYEQYF
TGTGCCAGCAGTGAAGGGGGGGGCAGCTCCTACGAGCAGTACTTC
>TRBD1|.|TRBV11-2|TRBJ1-1
CASSLGTGGPMDTEAFF
TGTGCCAGCAGCCTCGGGACAGGGGGTCCCATGGACACTGAAGCTTTCTTT
>.|.|TRBV7-9|TRBJ2-1
CARSGEGVNEQFF
TGTGCCAGATCGGGAGAAGGGGTCAATGAGCAGTTCTTC
>TRBD1|.|TRBV19|TRBJ2-5
CASSVPGQGKETQYF
TGTGCCAGTAGTGTCCCGGGACAGGGTAAAGAGACCCAGTACTTC
>.|.|TRBV27|TRBJ1-5
CASSSEGLGGQPQHF
TGTGCCAGCAGTTCAGAGGGTCTCGGGGGGCAGCCCCAGCATTTT
>TRBD1|.|TRBV5-1|TRBJ1-1
CASKRQGADLEAFF
TGCGCCAGTAAAAGGCAGGGGGCCGACCTCGAAGCTTTCTTT
>.|.|TRBV18|TRBJ1-4
CASSLNEKLFF
TGTGCCAGCTCCCTTAATGAAAAACTGTTTTTT
>TRBD1|.|TRBV28|TRBJ1-5
CASKGDRDSSNQPQHF
TGTGCCAGCAAAGGAGACAGGGATTCAAGCAATCAGCCCCAGCATTTT
>.|.|TRBV4-1|TRBJ1-5
CASSQGIQGPRNQPQHF
TGCGCCAGCAGCCAAGGTATCCAGGGGCCCAGGAATCAGCCCCAGCATTTT
>.|.|TRBV6-5|TRBJ1-2
CASSTSSAGAWGYTF
TGTGCCAGCAGTACCTCTTCGGCGGGGGCCTGGGGCTACACCTTC
>.|once|TRBV6-5|TRBJ1-2
CASSFLTDMPYGYTF
TGTGCCAGCAGTTTTCTTACCGACATGCCCTATGGCTACACCTTC
>TRBD1|.|TRBV28|TRBJ2-5
CASSLGQVQETQYF
TGTGCCAGCAGTTTAGGACAGGTACAAGAGACCCAGTACTTC
>TRBD2|.|TRBV18|TRBJ2-7
CASSPGRDYRTYEQYF
TGTGCCAGCTCACCAGGCCGGGACTACCGTACCTACGAGCAGTACTTC
>.|.|TRBV18|TRBJ1-1
CASSRPTENTEAFF
TGTGCCAGCTCACGCCCGACAGAGAACACTGAAGCTTTCTTT
>.|.|TRBV5-4|TRBJ1-4
CASSRGSNEKLFF
TGTGCCAGCAGCCGGGGGAGTAATGAAAAACTGTTTTTT
>TRBD1|.|TRBV10-1|TRBJ1-3
CASREGQGHSGNTIYF
TGCGCCAGCAGGGAGGGACAGGGGCATTCTGGAAACACCATATATTTT
>.|.|TRBV19|TRBJ1-5
CASSGGAGNQPQHF
TGTGCCAGTAGTGGGGGCGCCGGCAATCAGCCCCAGCATTTT
>.|.|TRBV11-2|TRBJ1-6
CASSLGADYNSPLHF
TGTGCCAGCAGCTTAGGGGCAGATTATAATTCACCCCTCCACTTT
>TRBD1|.|TRBV2|TRBJ2-6
CASREDRDVWSGANVLTF
TGTGCCAGCAGGGAGGACAGGGATGTATGGTCTGGGGCCAACGTCCTGACTTTC
>.|.|TRBV9|TRBJ2-1
CASNSGLEYNEQFF
TGTGCCAGCAATTCCGGACTCGAATACAATGAGCAGTTCTTC
>TRBD2|.|TRBV4-2|TRBJ2-1
CASSQAIDGRDEQFF
TGTGCCAGCAGCCAAGCTATCGATGGGAGGGATGAGCAGTTCTTC
>TRBD2|.|TRBV5-6|TRBJ2-1
CASSLSSGTYNEQFF
TGTGCCAGCAGCTTGTCTAGCGGGACCTACAATGAGCAGTTCTTC
>.|few|TRBV2|TRBJ1-3
CASFGGSGNTIYF
TGTGCCAGCTTCGGCGGATCTGGAAACACCATATATTTT
>.|once|TRBV11-3|TRBJ1-4
CASSFQNNEKLFF
TGTGCCAGCAGCTTTCAGAATAATGAAAAACTGTTTTTT
>.|.|TRBV5-1|TRBJ2-3
CASSAAHSGSSTDTQYF
TGCGCCAGCAGCGCGGCACATAGCGGTTCTAGCACAGATACGCAGTATTTT
>.|.|TRBV27|TRBJ2-1
CASSLYPPLASSSYNEQFF
TGTGCCAGCAGTTTATACCCACCCCTCGCTAGCAGCTCCTACAATGAGCAGTTCTTC
>TRBD1|once|TRBV11-3|TRBJ2-1
CASSLGQGAKNEQFF
TGTGCCAGCAGCTTAGGGCAGGGGGCGAAGAATGAGCAGTTCTTC
>TRBD1|.|TRBV9|TRBJ2-3
CASSSRQGIWTDTQYF
TGTGCCAGCAGCTCCCGACAGGGGATATGGACAGATACGCAGTATTTT
>.|.|TRBV5-4|TRBJ2-7
CASSLDGGSIYEQYF
TGTGCCAGCAGCTTGGATGGCGGATCGATCTACGAGCAGTACTTC